This TCR beta chain was sequenced during a study of PD-1 blockade in mismatch repair-deficient tumors. Overall study findings and caveats: Tumor-resident clones, often absent from pretreatment blood, expanded after pembrolizumab and then contracted.

The protocol was immunoSEQ multiplex PCR, while the TCRdb copy is restricted to in-frame clones and leaves out a portion. The sample consists of about 68,000 clones, around four fifths of them appearing once. As to this clone: Its antigen is unknown. One end of the junction does not line up with germline, which may come from a read error.

This CDR3 comprises 15 residues. Germline CDR1 SSHAT, CDR2 FNYEAQ (reference sequence). The TCR comes from an adult with mismatch repair-deficient cancer. This sequence joins TRBV7-7 and TRBJ2-3, with D possibly being TRBD2 (5 bases). Sequences were derived from peripheral blood, sampled 2 weeks after starting pembrolizumab. This CDR3 reads CASSLGGWEQDTQYF. Here the CDR3 DNA reads TGTGCTAGCAGCTTAGGCGGGTGGGAGCAAGATACGCAGTATTTT.